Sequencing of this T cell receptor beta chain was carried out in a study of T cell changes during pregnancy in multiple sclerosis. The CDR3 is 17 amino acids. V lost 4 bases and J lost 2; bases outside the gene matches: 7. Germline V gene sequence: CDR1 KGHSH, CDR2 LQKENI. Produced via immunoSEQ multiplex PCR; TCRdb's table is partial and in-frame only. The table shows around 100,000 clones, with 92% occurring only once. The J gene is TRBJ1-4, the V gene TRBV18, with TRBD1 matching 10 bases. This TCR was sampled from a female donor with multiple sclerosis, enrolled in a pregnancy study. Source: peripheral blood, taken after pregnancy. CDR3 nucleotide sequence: TGTGCCAGCTCACGCCCGGGACAGGGGTATACTAATGAAAAACTGTTTTTT. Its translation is CASSRPGQGYTNEKLFF.